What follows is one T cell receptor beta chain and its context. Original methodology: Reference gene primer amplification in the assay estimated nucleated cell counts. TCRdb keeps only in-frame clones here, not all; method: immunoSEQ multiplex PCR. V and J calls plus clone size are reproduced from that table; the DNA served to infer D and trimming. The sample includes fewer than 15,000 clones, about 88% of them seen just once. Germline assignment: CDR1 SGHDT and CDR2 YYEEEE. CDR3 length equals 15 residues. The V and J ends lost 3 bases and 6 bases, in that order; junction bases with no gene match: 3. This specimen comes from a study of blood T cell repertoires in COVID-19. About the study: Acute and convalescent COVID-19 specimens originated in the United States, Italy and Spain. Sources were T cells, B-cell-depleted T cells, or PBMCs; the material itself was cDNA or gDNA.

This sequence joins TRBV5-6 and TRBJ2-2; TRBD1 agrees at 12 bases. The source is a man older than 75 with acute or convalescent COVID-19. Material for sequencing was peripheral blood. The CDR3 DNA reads TGTGCCAGCAGCTCTGGGACAGGGGGCTCCGGGGAGCTGTTTTTT. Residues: CASSSGTGGSGELFF.